This is a list of T cell receptor beta chains from one sample in a study of T cell repertoires in cytomegalovirus infection. No antigen is known for these receptors. TCRdb re-called the reads with MiXCR, one entry per CDR3 protein. The sample has 700,000 to 850,000 distinct CDR3 sequences; 32% are singletons. The sample was cultured CD8+ T cells from PBMCs, taken from culture after CMV antigen stimulation. These receptors all come from a human donor in good health (CMV status not recorded). Some clones in this sample may be carry-over from other donors' samples. Each CDR3 is given with its conserved first and last residue.

V gene,J gene,CDR3 protein
TRBV7-9,TRBJ1-2,CASSLGVARGGPGYTF
TRBV7-6,TRBJ2-2,CASSLGTSGNTGELFF
TRBV12-3/TRBV12-4,TRBJ2-4,CASSFGTGENIQYF
TRBV4-1,TRBJ2-2,CASSPTYGELFF
TRBV6-2/TRBV6-3,TRBJ2-5,CASSYRTRETQYF
TRBV6-1,TRBJ1-1,CASSEGLGHPEAFF
TRBV6-1,TRBJ2-6,CATQRGVGANVLTF
TRBV27,TRBJ1-1,CASSSWDIAEAFF
TRBV12-3/TRBV12-4,TRBJ2-3,CASTADTQYF
TRBV7-6,TRBJ2-2,CASSLAASNTGELFF
TRBV20-1,TRBJ2-3,CSARSYGTGDMLRRNTQYF
TRBV12-3/TRBV12-4,TRBJ2-1,CASSLALAYNEQFF
TRBV7-6,TRBJ2-5,CASSLAPGTSARREAQYF
TRBV18,TRBJ1-1,CASSIYEQMNTEAFF
TRBV12-3/TRBV12-4,TRBJ1-5,CASSSRVFNQPQHF
TRBV27,TRBJ2-5,CASSLLASGGAAETQYF
TRBV29-1,TRBJ2-1,CSVSGGTAYNEQFF
TRBV5-4,TRBJ2-4,CASSLTGLKNIQYF
TRBV4-1,TRBJ2-1,CASSQIWTKGEQFF
TRBV7-2,TRBJ2-7,CASSWDNVGEQYF
TRBV12-3/TRBV12-4,TRBJ2-7,CASSFQGTNEQYF
TRBV7-2,TRBJ1-5,CASSLNYDQPQHF
TRBV4-1,TRBJ2-1,CASSQEDVSDPYNEQFF
TRBV19,TRBJ1-5,CASSIGWQPQHF
TRBV7-9,TRBJ2-2,CASSLVGATGELFF
TRBV10-3,TRBJ2-2,CAIWTGQGENGELFF
TRBV28,TRBJ1-4,CASSSGYVDEKLFF
TRBV5-5,TRBJ1-2,CASTTVPDSIWGYTF
TRBV7-6,TRBJ2-2,CDSSLIESGDTGELFF
TRBV27,TRBJ1-5,CASSLSRDQPQHF
TRBV7-9,TRBJ2-1,CASSLGQGLYNEQFF
TRBV5-1,TRBJ2-3,CASSLGYSSANGDTQYF
TRBV7-9,TRBJ1-4,CASSFWTGEGEKLFF
TRBV7-9,TRBJ2-1,CASGDLNNEQFF
TRBV12-3/TRBV12-4,TRBJ2-5,CASSLGAAQETQYF
TRBV12-3/TRBV12-4,TRBJ2-1,CASSLPRNSHYNEQFF
TRBV6-2/TRBV6-3,TRBJ1-5,CASSQTGDYSNQPQHF
TRBV28,TRBJ1-2,CASTQEGSRNYGYTF
TRBV2,TRBJ2-7,CASNIGRYEQYF
TRBV7-2,TRBJ1-5,CASSLTAGTFNQPQHF
TRBV5-8,TRBJ2-1,CASSRLEEGVGEQFF
TRBV6-5,TRBJ1-2,CASSPRAPAHYGYTF
TRBV7-6,TRBJ2-2,CASNIQGANTGELFF
TRBV11-3,TRBJ2-2,CASSLRAGGNTGELFF
TRBV5-5,TRBJ2-1,CVSSLGGQGLSSYDEQFF
TRBV7-8,TRBJ2-5,CASSLDSTETQYF
TRBV6-1,TRBJ2-2,CASSQGTYTGELFF
TRBV25-1,TRBJ2-1,CASSEGLAGGLPEFF
TRBV6-2/TRBV6-3,TRBJ2-1,CASSWAGGAYNEQFF
TRBV19,TRBJ1-6,CASSPVNSPLHF
TRBV4-3,TRBJ2-1,CASSQGRQARNEQFF